This TCR beta chain stems from a study of T cells after yellow fever vaccination. Turning to the study itself: Tscm, CM, EM and EMRA memory subsets were sorted by CD3, CD45RA, CCR7 and CD95.

Study-level points and caveats: Some clonotypes were seen in both the CD4 and the CD8 compartments. These made up a small share and likely arose from convergent recombination.

This clonotype came up many times. It was through 5'RACE template switching that TCR cDNA was made, with a universal primer site and UMIs added. TCRdb re-analysed the 5' RACE reads in MiXCR, keeping a single row per CDR3 protein. The sample includes approximately 47,000 distinct CDR3 sequences, more than 6% of them seen just once. There are 14 residues in the CDR3. The V gene's germline CDR1 is SGDLS and CDR2 YYNGEE. The germline V and J ends were trimmed by 3 bases and 4 bases, with 10 bases remaining between them. The clonotype comes from a man younger than 45 who received the YFV17D yellow fever vaccine. The chain is built from TRBV9 and TRBJ2-2, with D perhaps matching TRBD1 (6 bases). Sequences were derived from PBMCs, either bulk or a sorted T-cell subset (CD4+, CD8+, memory, or dextramer-sorted; not recorded which), sampled 45 days after the yellow fever booster vaccination. CDR3 protein: CASSDSRGTGELFF. The CDR3 DNA follows: TGTGCCAGCAGCGACAGCAGGGGCACCGGGGAGCTGTTTTTT. Drawing the rest from reference TRBV9 and TRBJ2-2, the complete variable domain is DSGVTQTPKHLITATGQRVTLRCSPRSGDLSVYWYQQSLDQGLQFLIQYYNGEERAKGNILERFSAQQFPDLHSELNLSSLELGDSALYFCASSDSRGTGELFFGEGSRLTVL.